This T cell receptor (beta chain) was captured in a study of cytomegalovirus exposure and HLA in healthy donors. Researchers ran the PCR with 60 Vbeta and 13 Jbeta primers. Generated by immunoSEQ multiplex PCR, the TCRdb table keeps only in-frame clones and is missing some. The profile covers roughly 170,000 clones, with approximately 81% appearing a single time and around 1.5% taken by the ten largest. Germline-derived CDR1 and CDR2 are SGHRS and YFSETQ. The CDR3 runs 15 residues. With 3 bases removed from V and 5 bases from J, the gap between germline ends came to 14 bases. Study-level results: Presence/absence results assume similar sequencing depth per donor, which may not hold. Cytomegalovirus status, reportedly, was diagnosed with high specificity and sensitivity by the classifier. In a later analysis, HLA-associated TCR beta chains were more clonally expanded than equally common others.

Regarding this clone: The antigen remains undetermined.

This TCR was sampled from a male donor in good health and CMV-seronegative. The V gene is TRBV5-1, the J gene TRBJ2-2; D not certain. The sequenced sample consisted of PBMCs. The CDR3 region has the DNA TGCGCCAGCAGCTCCTCCCTCGTCGGTACCGGGGAGCTGTTTTTT. This codes for CASSSSLVGTGELFF.